The 4 T cell receptor beta chains below come from one sample, sequenced in a study of cytomegalovirus exposure and HLA in healthy donors (dated by TCRdb to the late 2010s). The library was obtained by the immunoSEQ multiplex PCR assay. A mixture of 60 forward primers for TCR Vbeta segments and 13 reverse primers for TCR Jbeta segments was used in the multiplex PCR. Held by TCRdb, this immuneACCESS table contains in-frame sequences only and omits some clones. Under half of the omission traces to an unresolved V gene where checked; the cause of the rest is unknown. Present in this sample are more than 80,000 clones, roughly 82% of which were seen just once. Roughly 6% of the sample rests with the top ten. Material for sequencing was PBMCs. These receptors came from a woman in her fifties or sixties in good health and CMV-seropositive.

The J gene is TRBJ1-2, the V gene TRBV6-6; the D is unclear. The germline gives CDR1 MNHNY, CDR2 SVGAGI (reference sequence). The CDR3 is 15 residues long. The CDR3 DNA follows: TGTGCTATAAGGCGGACTACGTCTGTTTCTGGGGGCTACACCTTC. This encodes CAIRRTTSVSGGYTF.

The chain employs TRBV19 and TRBJ1-1; D remains ambiguous. CDR1 is LNHDA, CDR2 SQIVND, per germline (reference sequence). The CDR3 is 12 amino acids. V lost 11 bases to trimming and J lost 6 bases, with 16 bases between them. The CDR3 spells CAPRVEESEAFF. CDR3 DNA: TGTGCCCCGAGGGTGGAGGAGTCTGAAGCTTTCTTT.

This chain links TRBV9 with TRBJ2-7, with 9 positions matching TRBD1. The CDR3 spans 16 residues. J lost 5 bases, V lost 2 bases, and 11 bases had no gene match. Per the germline V gene, CDR1 is SGDLS and CDR2 is YYNGEE. CDR3 loop: CASSVGTGTGQHEQYF. CDR3 nucleotides: TGTGCCAGCAGCGTGGGTACCGGGACAGGGCAACACGAGCAGTACTTC.

V gene TRBV13 combines with J gene TRBJ1-1; D uncertain. The V and J ends lost 3 bases and 3 bases respectively, with 14 bases between them. Per germline, CDR1 PRHDT and CDR2 FYEKMQ (reference sequence). The CDR3 is 15 residues long. In DNA form, the CDR3 reads TGTGCCAGCAGCTTCCCGCGGGGAGAATACACTGAAGCTTTCTTT. It is translated as CASSFPRGEYTEAFF.